This T cell receptor (beta chain) was profiled in a study of control samples from healthy donors and cancer patients. V lost 9 bases to trimming and J lost 3 bases, with 14 bases between them. CDR3 length: 13 residues. CDR1 is MDHEN and CDR2 is SYDVKM in the germline V gene. TCRdb's copy holds only in-frame clones and misses some; the assay was immunoSEQ multiplex PCR. The data hold some 100,000 clones, with roughly 91% observed a single time. Sequencing was done on a sample of blood. The receptor's source is a man younger than 40 in good health. The genes are TRBV28 and TRBJ1-2; D unclear. The CDR3 DNA follows: TGTGCCAGTCAGACTCCAAACGACTATGGCTACACCTTC. Translating it yields CASQTPNDYGYTF.